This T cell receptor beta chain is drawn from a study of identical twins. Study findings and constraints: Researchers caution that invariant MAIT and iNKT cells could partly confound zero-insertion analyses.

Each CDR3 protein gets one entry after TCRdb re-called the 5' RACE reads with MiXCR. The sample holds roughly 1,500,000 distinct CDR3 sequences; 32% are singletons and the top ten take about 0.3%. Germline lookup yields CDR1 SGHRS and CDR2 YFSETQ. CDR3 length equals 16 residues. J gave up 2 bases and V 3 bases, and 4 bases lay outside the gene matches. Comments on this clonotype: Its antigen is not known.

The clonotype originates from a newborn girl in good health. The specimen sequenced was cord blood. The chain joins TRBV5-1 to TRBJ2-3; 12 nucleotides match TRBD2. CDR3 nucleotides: TGCGCCAGCAGCTCCGGACTAGCGGGGAACACAGATACGCAGTATTTT. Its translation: CASSSGLAGNTDTQYF.